The text below deals with one T cell receptor beta chain. The sample is drawn from a study of blood T cell repertoires in COVID-19. The V gene's germline CDR1 is SEHNR and CDR2 FQNEAQ (reference sequence). The CDR3 runs 15 residues. With 5 bases clipped from V and 6 bases from J, the junction kept 10 bases outside the gene matches. Original processing methods: Amplified reference gene primers provided the basis for estimating nucleated cell counts. Data came from immunoSEQ multiplex PCR; TCRdb stores just in-frame clones and leaves some out. That table furnishes V, J and clone size, whereas the DNA furnished D and trimming. The sample yields about 66,000 clones, 85% to 90% seen once.

The chain joins TRBV7-9 to TRBJ2-1; 7 bases agree with TRBD2. The sequencing sample was made of peripheral blood. This clonotype originated in a man aged 45 to 65 with active COVID-19. CDR3 region: CASSLLGGLGNEQFF. Here the CDR3 DNA reads TGTGCCAGCAGCCTTTTGGGAGGGCTTGGCAATGAGCAGTTCTTC.